The 11 T cell receptor beta chains reported below all come from one sample, sequenced in a study of post-analysis software for immune sequencing data. Prepared libraries of TCR beta cDNA carried unique molecular identifiers. TCRdb recomputed calls from the PCR reads with MiXCR, one row per CDR3 protein. The sample includes around 400,000 distinct CDR3 sequences, roughly 30% seen only once; the top ten take around 15%. Their specific antigens are unknown. Study-wide points: In patients, roughly five TRBV segments were more frequent than in controls, with TRBV5-6, TRBV5-1 and TRBV20-1 among them.

The sequenced sample was blood. Receptors were obtained from a girl aged 5-17 years with multiple sclerosis.

Points on this clonotype: A read error is possible here, since a much larger clone lies one base away. For the CDR3, the DNA is TGCGCCAGCAGCTGGGGACAGGGGCACGGTGGCTACACCTTC. Its protein is CASSWGQGHGGYTF. The chain carries TRBV5-1 and TRBJ1-2; 10 bases match TRBD1. The CDR3 length is 14 residues. Germline-derived CDR1 and CDR2 are SGHRS and YFSETQ. V was clipped by 3 bases and J by 7 bases; unmatched bases: 6.

This clonotype came up a few times. This chain joins TRBV9 and TRBJ1-1; D is uncertain. CDR1 is SGDLS and CDR2 is YYNGEE in the germline V gene. Trimming stripped 1 base from V and 1 base from J, with 5 bases between. This CDR3 is built from 13 residues. CDR3 amino acids: CASSVWGNTEAFF. The DNA for the CDR3 is TGTGCCAGCAGCGTATGGGGGAACACTGAAGCTTTCTTT.

This clonotype occurred a few times. This chain joins TRBV7-8 and TRBJ1-5, with 8 bases fitting TRBD1. J lost 3 bases, V lost 8 bases, and 15 bases had no gene match. The CDR3 runs 17 residues. CDR1 SGHVS and CDR2 FQNEAQ come from the germline V gene. The CDR3 nucleotides read TGTGCCAGCTCCCAGGGGGCAGGGCGATTCAACAATCAGCCCCAGCATTTT. Translation: CASSQGAGRFNNQPQHF.

The gene calls are TRBV7-2 and TRBJ2-6; a possible D gene is TRBD1 (5 bases). Germline V gene lookup returns CDR1 SGHTA and CDR2 FQGNSA. Deletions cut 1 base from V and 0 bases from J, with 13 bases between. This CDR3 comprises 18 residues. The CDR3 is CASSLVLGPTSGANVLTF. CDR3 coding DNA: TGTGCCAGCAGCTTAGTATTGGGGCCAACCTCTGGGGCCAACGTCCTGACTTTC.

The rearrangement links TRBV20-1 to TRBJ1-5; no clear D. CDR1 and CDR2 (germline): DFQATT, SNEGSKA (reference sequence). With 3 bases removed from V and 5 bases from J, the gap between germline ends came to 14 bases. CDR3 length: 14 amino acids. This CDR3 reads CSASPSGLDQPQHF. CDR3 sequence (DNA): TGCAGTGCTAGCCCTAGTGGCCTGGATCAGCCCCAGCATTTT.

The V call is TRBV10-3, the J call TRBJ1-1, with D possibly TRBD1 on 5 matching bases. With 2 bases removed from V and 3 bases from J, the gap between germline ends came to 10 bases. CDR1 and CDR2 from the germline V gene are ENHRY and SYGVKD. The CDR3 is 14 residues long. The CDR3 spells CAISEGGSHTEAFF. The CDR3 DNA reads as TGTGCCATCAGTGAGGGGGGAAGTCACACTGAAGCTTTCTTT.

J is TRBJ1-5 and V is TRBV10-3; perhaps TRBD1 as D (6 bases). V lost 0 bases and J lost 4, with 19 bases in between. Germline-derived CDR1 and CDR2 are ENHRY and SYGVKD. This CDR3 has 18 amino acids. This chain's CDR3 is CAISESTLSIGGNQPQHF. CDR3 DNA: TGTGCCATCAGTGAGTCGACCCTAAGCATAGGGGGAAATCAGCCCCAGCATTTT.

Only a few counts were recorded for this clonotype. The chain joins TRBV25-1 to TRBJ1-1; 8 bases are a match to TRBD1. From germline, CDR1 is MGHDK and CDR2 SYGVNS. Trimming at V came to 2 bases and at J to 8 bases, leaving 4 bases not matched to a gene. The CDR3 is made up of 13 amino acids. CDR3 loop: CASSEHRGGEAFF. In DNA, the CDR3 is TGTGCCAGCAGTGAACACAGGGGGGGGGAAGCTTTCTTT.

The chain couples TRBV6-4 to TRBJ2-1, with TRBD1 identical over 9 bases. Germline CDR1 reads MRHNA; CDR2 reads SNTAGT. J lost 8 bases, V lost 10 bases, and 12 bases had no gene match. The CDR3 extends over 14 amino acids. As DNA, the CDR3 is TGTGCCACCAGGAGGGACAGGGAGAGGGATGAGCAGTTCTTC. Its protein is CATRRDRERDEQFF.

This clonotype was counted only a few times. The chain has TRBV7-2 and TRBJ1-6; D unclear. Germline CDR1 reads SGHTA; CDR2 reads FQGNSA. This CDR3 is 13 amino acids long. The germline V and J ends were trimmed by 0 bases and 8 bases, with 5 bases remaining between them. The DNA for the CDR3 is TGTGCCAGCAGCTTAGCGGGAGATTCACCCCTCCACTTT. Protein: CASSLAGDSPLHF.

The chain combines TRBV5-1 with TRBJ1-2, with D hard to call. Germline values: CDR1 SGHRS, CDR2 YFSETQ. The V and J ends lost 1 base and 0 bases respectively, with 4 bases between them. There are 13 residues in the CDR3. CDR3 coding DNA: TGCGCCAGCAGCTTGAGCCCTAACTATGGCTACACCTTC. Translation: CASSLSPNYGYTF.